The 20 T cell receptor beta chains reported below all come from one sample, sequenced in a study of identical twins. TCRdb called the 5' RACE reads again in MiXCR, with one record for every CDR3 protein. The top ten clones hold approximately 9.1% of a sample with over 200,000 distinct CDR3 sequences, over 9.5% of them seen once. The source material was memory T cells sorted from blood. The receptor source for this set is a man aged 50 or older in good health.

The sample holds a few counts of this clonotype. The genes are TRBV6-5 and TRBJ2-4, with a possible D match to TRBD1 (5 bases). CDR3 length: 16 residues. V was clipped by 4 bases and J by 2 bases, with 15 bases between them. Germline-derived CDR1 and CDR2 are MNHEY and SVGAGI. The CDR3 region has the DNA TGTGCCAGCAGTTCCATAGGGGCTTCCCCCAAAAACATTCAGTACTTC. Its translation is CASSSIGASPKNIQYF.

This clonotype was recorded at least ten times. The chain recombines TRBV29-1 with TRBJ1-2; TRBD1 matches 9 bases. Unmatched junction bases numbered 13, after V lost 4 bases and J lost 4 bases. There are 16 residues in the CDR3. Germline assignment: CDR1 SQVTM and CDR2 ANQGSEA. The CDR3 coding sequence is TGCAGCGTTGGCTCAGGACAGGGGAGTATTGGCTATGGCTACACCTTC. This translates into CSVGSGQGSIGYGYTF.

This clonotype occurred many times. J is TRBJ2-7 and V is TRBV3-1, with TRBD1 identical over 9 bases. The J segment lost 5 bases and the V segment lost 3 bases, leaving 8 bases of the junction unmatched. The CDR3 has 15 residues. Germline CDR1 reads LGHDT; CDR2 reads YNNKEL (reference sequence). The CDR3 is CASSHTGQGNNEQYF. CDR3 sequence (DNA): TGTGCCAGCAGCCATACAGGACAGGGGAACAACGAGCAGTACTTC.

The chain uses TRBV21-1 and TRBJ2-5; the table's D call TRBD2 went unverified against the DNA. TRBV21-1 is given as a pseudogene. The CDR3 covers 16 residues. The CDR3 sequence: CASSERVAGVPETQYF. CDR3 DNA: TGTGCCAGCAGCGAGCGCGTGGCGGGGGTCCCAGAGACCCAGTACTTC.

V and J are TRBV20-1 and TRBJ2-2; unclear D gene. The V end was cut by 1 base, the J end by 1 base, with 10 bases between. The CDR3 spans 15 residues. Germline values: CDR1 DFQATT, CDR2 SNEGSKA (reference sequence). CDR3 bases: TGCAGTGCTAGAGCTTTGACAAAGAACACCGGGGAGCTGTTTTTT. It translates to CSARALTKNTGELFF.

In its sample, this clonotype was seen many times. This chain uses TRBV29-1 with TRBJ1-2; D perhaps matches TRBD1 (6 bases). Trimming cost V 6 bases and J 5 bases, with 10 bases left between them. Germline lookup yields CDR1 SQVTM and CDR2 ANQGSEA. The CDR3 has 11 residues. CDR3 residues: CSVSGVYGYTF. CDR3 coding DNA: TGCAGCGTCTCAGGGGTATATGGCTACACCTTC.

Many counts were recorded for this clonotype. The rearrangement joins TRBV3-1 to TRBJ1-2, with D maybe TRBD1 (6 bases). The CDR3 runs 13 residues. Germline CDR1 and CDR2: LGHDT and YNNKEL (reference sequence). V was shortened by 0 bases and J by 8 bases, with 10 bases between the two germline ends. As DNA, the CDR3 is TGTGCCAGCAGCCAAGAAGGGACAAGAGGCTACACCTTC. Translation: CASSQEGTRGYTF.

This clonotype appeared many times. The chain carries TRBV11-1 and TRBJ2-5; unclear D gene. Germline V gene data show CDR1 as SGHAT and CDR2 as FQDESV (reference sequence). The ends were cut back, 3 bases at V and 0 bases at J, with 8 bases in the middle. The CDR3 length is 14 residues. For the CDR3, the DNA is TGTGCCAGCAGCTTTCCCGGCCACCAAGAGACCCAGTACTTC. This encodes CASSFPGHQETQYF.

In DNA form, the CDR3 reads TGCAGTGCTAGACCGACCGGACGGAGCTCCTACAATGAGCAGTTCTTC. Translation gives CSARPTGRSSYNEQFF. V gene TRBV20-1 combines with J gene TRBJ2-1; D ambiguous. This CDR3 comprises 16 residues. V lost 2 bases and J 0 bases, leaving 14 bases between the germline ends. Looked up from germline, CDR1 is DFQATT and CDR2 is SNEGSKA (reference sequence).

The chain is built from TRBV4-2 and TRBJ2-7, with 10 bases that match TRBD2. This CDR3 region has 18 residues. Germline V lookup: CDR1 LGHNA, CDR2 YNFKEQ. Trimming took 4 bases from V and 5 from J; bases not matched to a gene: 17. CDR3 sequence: CASSPSPTSGTLPHEQYF. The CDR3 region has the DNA TGTGCCAGCAGCCCCTCCCCCACTAGCGGGACGCTACCTCACGAGCAGTACTTC.

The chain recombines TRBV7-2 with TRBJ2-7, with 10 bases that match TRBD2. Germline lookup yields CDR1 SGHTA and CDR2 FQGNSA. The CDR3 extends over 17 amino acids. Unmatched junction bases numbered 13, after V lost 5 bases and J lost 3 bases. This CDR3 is CASSPRTSGIYLYEQYF. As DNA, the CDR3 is TGTGCCAGCAGCCCCCGGACTAGCGGAATATACCTCTACGAGCAGTACTTC.

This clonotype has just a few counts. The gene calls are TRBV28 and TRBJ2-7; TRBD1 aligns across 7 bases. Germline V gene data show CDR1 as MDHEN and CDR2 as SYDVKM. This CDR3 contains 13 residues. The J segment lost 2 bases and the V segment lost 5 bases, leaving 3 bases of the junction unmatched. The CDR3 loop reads CASSPTGTYEQYF. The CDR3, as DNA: TGTGCCAGCAGTCCGACAGGGACCTACGAGCAGTACTTC.

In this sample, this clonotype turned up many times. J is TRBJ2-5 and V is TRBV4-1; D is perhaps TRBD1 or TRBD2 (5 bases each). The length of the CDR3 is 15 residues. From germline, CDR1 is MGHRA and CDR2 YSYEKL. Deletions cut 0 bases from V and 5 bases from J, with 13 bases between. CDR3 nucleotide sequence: TGCGCCAGCAGCCAAGAGATCGAGGGGCGTGAGACCCAGTACTTC. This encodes CASSQEIEGRETQYF.

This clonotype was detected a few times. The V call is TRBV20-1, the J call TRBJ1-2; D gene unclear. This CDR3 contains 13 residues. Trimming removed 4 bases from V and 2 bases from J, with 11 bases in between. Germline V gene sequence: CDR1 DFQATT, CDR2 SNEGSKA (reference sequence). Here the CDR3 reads CSATSDGNYGYTF. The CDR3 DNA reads TGCAGTGCTACCTCCGATGGGAACTATGGCTACACCTTC.

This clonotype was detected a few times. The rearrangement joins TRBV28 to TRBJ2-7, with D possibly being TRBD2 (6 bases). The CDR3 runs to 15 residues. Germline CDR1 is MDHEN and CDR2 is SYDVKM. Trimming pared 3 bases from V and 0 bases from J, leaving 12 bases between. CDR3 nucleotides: TGTGCCAGCAGTTTTCGGGGACTCGGCTCCTACGAGCAGTACTTC. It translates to CASSFRGLGSYEQYF.

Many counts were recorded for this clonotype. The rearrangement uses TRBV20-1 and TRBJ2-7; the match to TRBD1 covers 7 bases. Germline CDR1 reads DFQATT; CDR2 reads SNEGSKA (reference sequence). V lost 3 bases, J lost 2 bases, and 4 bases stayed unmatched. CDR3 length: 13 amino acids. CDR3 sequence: CSASITGAYEQYF. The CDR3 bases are TGCAGTGCTAGTATCACAGGGGCCTACGAGCAGTACTTC.

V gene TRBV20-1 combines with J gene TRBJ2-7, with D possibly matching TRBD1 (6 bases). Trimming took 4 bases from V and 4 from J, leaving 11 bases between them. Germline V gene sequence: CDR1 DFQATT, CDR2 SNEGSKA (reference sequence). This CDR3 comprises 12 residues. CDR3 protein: CSAIPQGYEQYF. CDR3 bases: TGCAGTGCTATACCACAGGGTTACGAGCAGTACTTC.

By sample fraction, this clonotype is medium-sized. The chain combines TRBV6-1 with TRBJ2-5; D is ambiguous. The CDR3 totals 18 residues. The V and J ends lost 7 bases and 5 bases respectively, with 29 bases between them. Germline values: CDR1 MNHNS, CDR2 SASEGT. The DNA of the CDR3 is TGTGCCAGCATCCCAAACCGACTTCAAGTTACTCAAGGGGAGACCCAGTACTTC. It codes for CASIPNRLQVTQGETQYF.

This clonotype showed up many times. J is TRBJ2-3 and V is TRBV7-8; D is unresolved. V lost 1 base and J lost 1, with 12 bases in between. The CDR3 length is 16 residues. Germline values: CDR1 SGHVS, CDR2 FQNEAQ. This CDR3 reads CASSLGYRGGTDTQYF. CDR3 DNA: TGTGCCAGCAGCTTAGGCTACAGAGGTGGCACAGATACGCAGTATTTT.

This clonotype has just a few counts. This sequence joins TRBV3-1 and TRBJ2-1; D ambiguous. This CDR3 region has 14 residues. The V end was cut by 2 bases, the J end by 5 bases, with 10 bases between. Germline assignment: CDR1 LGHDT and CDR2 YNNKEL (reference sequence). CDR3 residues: CASSQFSPNNEQFF. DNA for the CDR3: TGTGCCAGCAGCCAATTTTCACCCAACAATGAGCAGTTCTTC.